The TCR beta chain under discussion was sequenced for a study of blood T cell repertoires in COVID-19. Across the whole study: T cells, B-cell-depleted T cells, or PBMCs provided the cDNA or gDNA that served as material.

V was trimmed by 7 bases and J by 1 base, leaving 14 bases between them. The CDR3 runs 15 residues. Germline CDR1 and CDR2: SGHRS and YFSETQ. Method: immunoSEQ multiplex PCR; TCRdb's copy keeps in-frame clones and lacks some. Of 150,000 to 200,000 clones detected, over 75% appear once; the ten largest clones hold 13%. This clone appeared a single time. J is TRBJ2-2 and V is TRBV5-1, with a possible D match to TRBD2 (7 bases). Sequencing was done on a sample of peripheral blood. This TCR came from a man aged 70 or older who had recovered from COVID-19. CDR3: CASGGAQGNTGELFF. In DNA, the CDR3 is TGCGCCAGCGGGGGGGCTCAGGGGAACACCGGGGAGCTGTTTTTT.